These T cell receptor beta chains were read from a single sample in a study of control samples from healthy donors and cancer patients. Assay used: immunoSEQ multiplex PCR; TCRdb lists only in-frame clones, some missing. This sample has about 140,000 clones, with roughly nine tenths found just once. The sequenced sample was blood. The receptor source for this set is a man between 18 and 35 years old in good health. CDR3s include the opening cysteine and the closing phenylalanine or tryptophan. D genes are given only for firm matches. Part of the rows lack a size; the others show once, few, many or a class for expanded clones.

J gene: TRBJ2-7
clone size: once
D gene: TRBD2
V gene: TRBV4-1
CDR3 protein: CASSQVLAVTSEQYF
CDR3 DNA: TGCGCCAGCAGCCAAGTTCTAGCGGTGACCTCCGAGCAGTACTTC

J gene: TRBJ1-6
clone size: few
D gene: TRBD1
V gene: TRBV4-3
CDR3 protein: CASSPGQGDNSPLHF
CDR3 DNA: TGCGCCAGCAGCCCGGGACAGGGCGATAATTCACCCCTCCACTTT

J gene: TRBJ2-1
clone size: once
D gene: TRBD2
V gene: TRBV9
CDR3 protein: CASSPGTSGGAYNEQFF
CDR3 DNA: TGTGCCAGCAGCCCAGGGACTAGCGGGGGGGCCTACAATGAGCAGTTCTTC

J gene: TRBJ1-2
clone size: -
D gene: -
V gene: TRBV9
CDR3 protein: CASSVAPVQGTLYGYTF
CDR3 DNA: TGTGCCAGCAGCGTAGCTCCGGTACAGGGAACGCTATATGGCTACACCTTC

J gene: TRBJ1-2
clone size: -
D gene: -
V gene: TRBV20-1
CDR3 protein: CSASVGIKYGYTF
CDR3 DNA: TGCAGTGCTAGTGTCGGGATAAAGTATGGCTACACCTTC

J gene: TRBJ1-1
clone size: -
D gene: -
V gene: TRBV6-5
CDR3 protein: CASRRTMNTEAFF
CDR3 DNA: TGTGCCAGCAGGAGGACGATGAACACTGAAGCTTTCTTT

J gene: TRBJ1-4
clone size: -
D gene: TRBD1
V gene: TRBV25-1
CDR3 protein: CASGGDPGQGSEKLFF
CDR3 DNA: TGTGCCAGCGGGGGGGACCCAGGACAGGGTAGTGAAAAACTGTTTTTT

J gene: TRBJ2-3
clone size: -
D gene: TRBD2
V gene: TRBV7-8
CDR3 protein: CASTSAGSLMDTQYF
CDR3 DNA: TGTGCCAGCACCTCAGCGGGGAGCCTTATGGATACGCAGTATTTT

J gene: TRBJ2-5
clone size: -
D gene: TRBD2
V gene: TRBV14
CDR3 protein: CASRTSGGAQTQYF
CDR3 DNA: TGTGCCAGCAGAACGAGCGGGGGGGCGCAGACCCAGTACTTC

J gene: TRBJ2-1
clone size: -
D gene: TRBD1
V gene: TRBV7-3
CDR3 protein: CASSSSGTGSYNEQFF
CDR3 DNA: TGTGCCAGCAGCTCCTCCGGGACAGGGTCCTACAATGAGCAGTTCTTC

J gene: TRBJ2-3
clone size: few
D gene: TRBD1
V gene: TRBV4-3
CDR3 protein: CASTPFWTGGVDTQYF
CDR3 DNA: TGCGCCAGCACTCCGTTCTGGACAGGGGGCGTGGATACGCAGTATTTT

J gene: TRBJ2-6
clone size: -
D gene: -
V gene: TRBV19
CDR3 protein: CASSPTAAPGANVLTF
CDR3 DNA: TGTGCCAGTAGTCCCACGGCGGCCCCTGGGGCCAACGTCCTGACTTTC

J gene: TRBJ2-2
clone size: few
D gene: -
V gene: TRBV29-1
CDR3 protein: CSVVFGGSNTGELFF
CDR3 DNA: TGCAGCGTTGTATTCGGGGGATCGAACACCGGGGAGCTGTTTTTT

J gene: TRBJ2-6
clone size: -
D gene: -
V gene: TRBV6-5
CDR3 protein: CASSTRTGANVLTF
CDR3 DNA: TGTGCCAGCAGTACCCGGACAGGGGCCAACGTCCTGACTTTC

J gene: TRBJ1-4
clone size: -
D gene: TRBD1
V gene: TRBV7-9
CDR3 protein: CASSLGQTNEKLFF
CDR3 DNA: TGTGCCAGCAGCTTGGGACAGACGAATGAAAAACTGTTTTTT

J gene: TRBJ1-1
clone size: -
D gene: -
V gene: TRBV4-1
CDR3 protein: CASSPRGIGNTEAFF
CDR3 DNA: TGCGCCAGCAGCCCCCGAGGGATAGGAAACACTGAAGCTTTCTTT

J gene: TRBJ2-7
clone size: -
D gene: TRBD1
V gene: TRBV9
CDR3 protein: CASNRGPSYEQYF
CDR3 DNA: TGTGCCAGCAACAGGGGGCCTTCCTACGAGCAGTACTTC

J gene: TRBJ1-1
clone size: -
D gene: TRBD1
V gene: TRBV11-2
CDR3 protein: CAGGGQGYTEAFF
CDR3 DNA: TGTGCCGGGGGGGGACAGGGGTACACTGAAGCTTTCTTT

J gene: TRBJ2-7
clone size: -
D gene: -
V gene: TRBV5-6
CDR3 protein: CASSSTGGQGYEQYF
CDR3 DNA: TGTGCCAGCAGCTCAACCGGGGGCCAGGGGTACGAGCAGTACTTC

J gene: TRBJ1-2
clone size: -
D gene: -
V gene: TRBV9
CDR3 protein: CASSVDGGNYGYTF
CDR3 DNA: TGTGCCAGCAGCGTAGACGGGGGGAACTATGGCTACACCTTC

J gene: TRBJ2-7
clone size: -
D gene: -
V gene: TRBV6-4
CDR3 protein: CASSDDNSYEQYF
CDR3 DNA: TGTGCCAGCAGTGACGACAACTCCTACGAGCAGTACTTC

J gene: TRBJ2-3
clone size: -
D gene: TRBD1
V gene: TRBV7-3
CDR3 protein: CASSLTGDRVGDTQYF
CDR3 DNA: TGTGCCAGCAGCTTAACTGGGGACAGGGTAGGAGATACGCAGTATTTT

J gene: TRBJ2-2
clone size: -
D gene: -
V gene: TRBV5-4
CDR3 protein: CASSLGGALSGELFF
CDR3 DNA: TGTGCCAGCAGCTTGGGCGGGGCGTTGTCCGGGGAGCTGTTTTTT

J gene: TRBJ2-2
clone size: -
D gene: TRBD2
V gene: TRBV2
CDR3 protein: CASGGGVNTGELFF
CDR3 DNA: TGTGCCAGCGGCGGGGGGGTTAACACCGGGGAGCTGTTTTTT

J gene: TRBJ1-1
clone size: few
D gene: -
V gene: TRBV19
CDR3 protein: CASRGWGGRNTEAFF
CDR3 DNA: TGTGCCAGTAGAGGATGGGGGGGTAGGAACACTGAAGCTTTCTTT

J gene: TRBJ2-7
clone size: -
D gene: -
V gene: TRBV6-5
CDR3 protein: CASSYSEGRYEQYF
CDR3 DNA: TGTGCCAGCAGTTACTCGGAAGGACGGTACGAGCAGTACTTC

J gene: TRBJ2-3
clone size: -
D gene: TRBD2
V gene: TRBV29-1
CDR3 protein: CSVPGTSGGAADTQYF
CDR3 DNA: TGCAGCGTGCCCGGGACTAGCGGGGGGGCCGCAGATACGCAGTATTTT

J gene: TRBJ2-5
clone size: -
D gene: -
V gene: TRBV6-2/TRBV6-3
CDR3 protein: CASSYGGETQYF
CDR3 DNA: TGTGCCAGCAGTTACGGGGGCGAGACCCAGTACTTC

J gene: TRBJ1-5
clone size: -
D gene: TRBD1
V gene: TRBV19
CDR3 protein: CASSKTGDANQPQHF
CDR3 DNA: TGTGCCAGTAGTAAGACAGGGGATGCCAATCAGCCCCAGCATTTT

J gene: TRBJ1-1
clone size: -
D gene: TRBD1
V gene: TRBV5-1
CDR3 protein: CASSLGDSDTEAFF
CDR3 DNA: TGCGCCAGCAGCTTGGGGGACAGTGACACTGAAGCTTTCTTT

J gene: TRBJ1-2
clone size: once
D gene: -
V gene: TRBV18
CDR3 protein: CASSPVQVENGYTF
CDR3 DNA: TGTGCCAGCTCACCCGTACAGGTTGAGAATGGCTACACCTTC

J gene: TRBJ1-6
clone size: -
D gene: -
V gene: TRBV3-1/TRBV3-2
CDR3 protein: CASTDGAAYNSPLHF
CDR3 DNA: TGTGCCAGCACCGACGGGGCTGCCTATAATTCACCCCTCCACTTT

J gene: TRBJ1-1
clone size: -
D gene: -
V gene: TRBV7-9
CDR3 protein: CASSASGLGVRAFF
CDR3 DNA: TGTGCCAGCAGCGCCTCCGGGCTGGGGGTTCGGGCTTTCTTT

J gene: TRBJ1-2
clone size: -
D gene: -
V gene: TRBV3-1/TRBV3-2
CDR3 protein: CASSQWEGGANYGYTF
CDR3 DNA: TGTGCCAGCAGCCAATGGGAGGGGGGAGCTAACTATGGCTACACCTTC

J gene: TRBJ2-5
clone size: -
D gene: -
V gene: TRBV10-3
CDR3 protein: CAIGQNDQETQYF
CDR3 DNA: TGTGCCATCGGCCAGAATGACCAAGAGACCCAGTACTTC

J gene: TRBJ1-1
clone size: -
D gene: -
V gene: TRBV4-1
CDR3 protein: CASSQQRQWEAFF
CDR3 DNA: TGCGCCAGCAGCCAGCAAAGACAGTGGGAAGCTTTCTTT

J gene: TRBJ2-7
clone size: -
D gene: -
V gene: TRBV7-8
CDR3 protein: CASSLGKKRYEQYF
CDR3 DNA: TGTGCCAGCAGCTTAGGGAAAAAGCGTTACGAGCAGTACTTC

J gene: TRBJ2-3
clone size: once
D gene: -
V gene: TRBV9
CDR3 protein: CASSVLGTSTDTQYF
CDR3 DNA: TGTGCCAGCAGCGTATTGGGTACTAGCACAGATACGCAGTATTTT

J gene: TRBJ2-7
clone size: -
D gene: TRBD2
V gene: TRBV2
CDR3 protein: CASSGIAGAPHYEQYF
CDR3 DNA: TGTGCCAGCAGTGGAATAGCGGGGGCCCCCCACTACGAGCAGTACTTC

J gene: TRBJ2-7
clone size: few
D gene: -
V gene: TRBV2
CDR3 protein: CASSDGGTWSYEQYF
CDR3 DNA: TGTGCCAGCAGCGATGGGGGAACTTGGTCCTACGAGCAGTACTTC

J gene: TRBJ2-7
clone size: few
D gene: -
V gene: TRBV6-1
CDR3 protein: CASSESWGGRAAYEQYF
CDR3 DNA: TGTGCCAGCAGTGAAAGTTGGGGAGGCAGGGCAGCCTACGAGCAGTACTTC

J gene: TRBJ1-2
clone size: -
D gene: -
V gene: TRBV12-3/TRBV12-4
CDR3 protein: CASSLKGIYGYTF
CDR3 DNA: TGTGCCAGCAGTTTAAAAGGGATCTATGGCTACACCTTC

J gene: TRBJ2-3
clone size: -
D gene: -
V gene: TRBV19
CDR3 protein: CASSHPTDTQYF
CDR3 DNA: TGTGCCAGTTCCCATCCCACAGATACGCAGTATTTT

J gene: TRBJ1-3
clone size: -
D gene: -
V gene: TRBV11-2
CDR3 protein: CASSLTGGSGNTIYF
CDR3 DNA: TGTGCCAGCAGCTTGACTGGAGGCTCTGGAAACACCATATATTTT

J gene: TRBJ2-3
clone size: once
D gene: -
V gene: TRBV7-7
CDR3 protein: CASSPGTSRADTQYF
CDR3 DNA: TGTGCCAGCAGCCCGGGGACATCGAGGGCAGATACGCAGTATTTT

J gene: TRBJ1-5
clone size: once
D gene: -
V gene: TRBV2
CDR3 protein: CASSETDPNSNQPQHF
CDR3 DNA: TGTGCCAGCAGTGAGACAGATCCGAATAGCAATCAGCCCCAGCATTTT

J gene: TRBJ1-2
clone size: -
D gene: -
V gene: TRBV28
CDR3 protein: CASSLWTNYGYTF
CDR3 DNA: TGTGCCAGCAGTTTATGGACCAACTATGGCTACACCTTC

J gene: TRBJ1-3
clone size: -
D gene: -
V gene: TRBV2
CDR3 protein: CASSVDSLSGNTIYF
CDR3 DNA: TGTGCCAGCAGTGTAGACAGTCTCTCTGGAAACACCATATATTTT

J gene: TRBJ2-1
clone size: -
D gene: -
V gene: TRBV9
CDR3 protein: CASSVVSESEQFF
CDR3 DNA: TGTGCCAGCAGCGTAGTTTCAGAATCTGAGCAGTTCTTC

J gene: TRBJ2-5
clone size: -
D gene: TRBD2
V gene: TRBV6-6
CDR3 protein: CASSHGLAGDRQETQYF
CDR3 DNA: TGTGCCAGCAGTCACGGACTAGCGGGGGATCGTCAAGAGACCCAGTACTTC

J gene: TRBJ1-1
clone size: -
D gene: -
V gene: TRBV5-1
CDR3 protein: CASSLTSPMNTEAFF
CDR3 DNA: TGCGCCAGCAGCTTGACAAGTCCAATGAACACTGAAGCTTTCTTT

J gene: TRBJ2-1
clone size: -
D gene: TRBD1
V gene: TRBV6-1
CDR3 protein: CASSELQGAWNEQFF
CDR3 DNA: TGTGCCAGCAGTGAACTACAGGGGGCTTGGAATGAGCAGTTCTTC